A single sample gave rise to the 31 T cell receptor beta chains below, sequenced in a study of blood T cell repertoires in COVID-19. Some clones are missing from TCRdb's copy, which holds only in-frame ones; the method was immunoSEQ multiplex PCR. The top ten hold 6.5% to 9% of the sample, which has about 84,000 clones, about three quarters seen once. The specimen sequenced was peripheral blood. The receptors derive from an older man with acute or convalescent COVID-19.

The rearrangement links TRBV6-5 to TRBJ2-1; 12 bases fit TRBD2. V lost 6 bases and J lost 7; bases outside the gene matches: 7. The CDR3 totals 15 residues. Germline V gives CDR1 MNHEY, CDR2 SVGAGI. This chain's CDR3 is CASRLAGGVTNEQFF. Written as DNA, the CDR3 is TGTGCCAGCAGACTAGCGGGAGGTGTTACGAATGAGCAGTTCTTC.

This chain uses TRBV7-9 with TRBJ2-3; TRBD2 might be the D (6 bases). Germline CDR1 and CDR2: SEHNR and FQNEAQ (reference sequence). CDR3 size: 17 residues. The ends were cut back, 1 base at V and 4 bases at J, with 18 bases in the middle. CDR3: CASSLDLASVQSDTQYF. DNA of the CDR3: TGTGCCAGCAGCTTAGATTTAGCTAGCGTACAATCAGATACGCAGTATTTT.

This chain links TRBV5-1 with TRBJ1-1, with D perhaps TRBD1 (6 bases). Per germline, CDR1 SGHRS and CDR2 YFSETQ. Between the trimmed V and J ends, which lost 0 bases and 8 bases, there was a span of 11 bases. This CDR3 spans 13 amino acids. CDR3 loop: CASSLETGKEAFF. The CDR3 DNA reads TGCGCCAGCAGCTTGGAGACAGGTAAAGAAGCTTTCTTT.

This chain joins TRBV30 and TRBJ1-6, with D tentatively TRBD1 (6 bases). Looked up from germline, CDR1 is GTSNPN and CDR2 is SVGIG (reference sequence). This CDR3 spans 15 amino acids. Trimming left V 3 bases short and J 9 bases short, with 18 bases between. The CDR3 DNA sequence: TGTGCCTGGAGCTCGACAGGAATAGCGGGTTCACCCCTCCACTTT. This gives the protein CAWSSTGIAGSPLHF.

The J gene is TRBJ1-5, the V gene TRBV6-5, with 8 bases aligning to TRBD1. Germline-derived CDR1 and CDR2 are MNHEY and SVGAGI. This CDR3 contains 14 residues. V lost 6 bases, J lost 3 bases, and 4 bases stayed unmatched. The CDR3 DNA follows: TGTGCCAGCAGCTCACAGGGGGTCAATCAGCCCCAGCATTTT. This encodes CASSSQGVNQPQHF.

The chain couples TRBV7-6 to TRBJ1-4, with D hard to call. This CDR3 has 13 residues. Germline CDR1 and CDR2: SGHVS and FNYEAQ. Trimming left V 4 bases short and J 4 bases short, with 7 bases between. CDR3 in amino acids: CASSSGFNEKLFF. The DNA of the CDR3 is TGTGCCAGCAGCTCGGGATTTAATGAAAAACTGTTTTTT.

V gene TRBV11-3 combines with J gene TRBJ2-1; D is possibly TRBD1 (7 bases). There are 13 residues in the CDR3. Trimming stripped 2 bases from V and 8 bases from J, with 10 bases between. From germline, CDR1 is SGHNT and CDR2 YENEEA. CDR3 protein: CASSLTGEDEQFF. As DNA, the CDR3 is TGTGCCAGCAGCTTAACAGGGGAGGATGAGCAGTTCTTC.

This clone came up once. The rearrangement uses TRBV20-1 and TRBJ2-2; a weak D match, TRBD2 (6 bases). CDR3 length: 16 amino acids. Trimming stripped 3 bases from V and 5 bases from J, with 19 bases between. Germline CDR1 reads DFQATT; CDR2 reads SNEGSKA (reference sequence). For the CDR3, the DNA is TGCAGTGCTAGTACCGAAAGGGACTGGAGGACCGGGGAGCTGTTTTTT. This translates into CSASTERDWRTGELFF.

V gene TRBV6-5 combines with J gene TRBJ1-1, with a possible D match to TRBD1 (5 bases). This CDR3 region has 13 residues. The ends were cut back, 6 bases at V and 11 bases at J, with 19 bases in the middle. CDR1 and CDR2 (germline): MNHEY, SVGAGI. The CDR3 bases are TGTGCCAGCAGCTATAACCAGGGTTTAGAGGCTTTCTTT. Amino acid sequence: CASSYNQGLEAFF.

V and J are TRBV19 and TRBJ1-5, with TRBD1 identical over 7 bases. The CDR3 consists of 16 residues. With V trimmed by 3 bases and J by 9 bases, 14 bases remained unmatched. Germline assignment: CDR1 LNHDA and CDR2 SQIVND (reference sequence). The CDR3, as DNA: TGTGCCAGTAGTATTCTGGGACAGAGCCTCTCGGGGCCCCAGCATTTT. Protein: CASSILGQSLSGPQHF.

J is TRBJ2-3 and V is TRBV5-4, with D possibly matching TRBD2 (5 bases). The CDR3 has 14 residues. With 3 bases removed from V and 1 base from J, the gap between germline ends came to 9 bases. CDR1 and CDR2 (germline): SGHNT, YYREEE (reference sequence). The CDR3, as DNA: TGTGCCAGCAGCTCGGGGTTTCGCACAGATACGCAGTATTTT. Its translation: CASSSGFRTDTQYF.

The V gene is TRBV4-1, the J gene TRBJ1-3, with 7 positions matching TRBD1. In germline, CDR1 is MGHRA, CDR2 YSYEKL. Trimming removed 1 base from V and 2 bases from J; junction bases left unmatched: 5. The CDR3 runs to 16 residues. CDR3 DNA: TGCGCCAGCAGCCAAGTGTCCAGGGGGACTGGAAACACCATATATTTT. Translation gives CASSQVSRGTGNTIYF.

The chain combines TRBV6-6 with TRBJ2-7; the D gene is possibly TRBD2 (7 bases). The germline V and J ends were trimmed by 5 bases and 2 bases, with 16 bases remaining between them. Germline V gives CDR1 MNHNY, CDR2 SVGAGI (reference sequence). The CDR3 extends over 15 amino acids. As DNA, the CDR3 is TGTGCCAGCAGTCGAGGGGGGGAGACAGCCTACGAGCAGTACTTC. It is translated as CASSRGGETAYEQYF.

The rearrangement links TRBV5-4 to TRBJ1-4; 8 nucleotides agree with TRBD1. The length of the CDR3 is 15 residues. After removal of 4 bases from V and 3 bases from J, the junction contained 5 bases not matched to a gene. Germline assignment: CDR1 SGHNT and CDR2 YYREEE (reference sequence). The DNA for the CDR3 is TGTGCCAGCAGCGTGGACAGGGCCCCTAATGAAAAACTGTTTTTT. Residues: CASSVDRAPNEKLFF.

Here the CDR3 reads CASTWDSSGNTIYF. The CDR3 DNA reads TGCGCCAGCACCTGGGACAGCTCTGGAAACACCATATATTTT. The rearrangement uses TRBV5-1 and TRBJ1-3, with 7 bases that match TRBD1. The germline V gene has CDR1 SGHRS and CDR2 YFSETQ. Unmatched junction bases numbered 3, after V lost 6 bases and J lost 0 bases. The CDR3 consists of 14 residues.

V gene TRBV24-1 combines with J gene TRBJ1-3; a weak D match, TRBD1 (6 bases). Looked up from germline, CDR1 is KGHDR and CDR2 is SFDVKD. The CDR3 covers 16 residues. Trimming took 1 base from V and 4 from J, leaving 13 bases between them. In DNA form, the CDR3 reads TGTGCCACCAGTGATTTCCAGGGGACGGGCGGAAACACCATATATTTT. It translates to CATSDFQGTGGNTIYF.

The rearrangement joins TRBV7-8 to TRBJ2-5; D is unresolved. V was shortened by 1 base and J by 2 bases, with 8 bases between the two germline ends. Germline loops: CDR1 SGHVS, CDR2 FQNEAQ. The CDR3 runs to 14 residues. The CDR3: CASSLGASQETQYF. As DNA, the CDR3 is TGTGCCAGCAGCTTAGGAGCCTCTCAAGAGACCCAGTACTTC.

V usage is TRBV11-2 and J usage is TRBJ2-7, with TRBD1 matching over 8 bases. Germline assignment: CDR1 SGHAT and CDR2 FQNNGV. The CDR3 loop spans 14 amino acids. After removal of 3 bases from V and 5 bases from J, the junction contained 6 bases not matched to a gene. For the CDR3, the DNA is TGTGCCAGCAGCTTCTCGCCAGGGGGCCACGAGCAGTACTTC. Translated, it gives CASSFSPGGHEQYF.

The V gene is TRBV7-9, the J gene TRBJ2-7; 9 nucleotides match TRBD2. The germline gives CDR1 SEHNR, CDR2 FQNEAQ (reference sequence). This CDR3 has 16 residues. With V trimmed by 3 bases and J by 1 base, 7 bases remained unmatched. This chain's CDR3 is CASSFLGLAKSYEQYF. The CDR3 DNA follows: TGTGCCAGCAGCTTCCTCGGACTAGCGAAATCCTACGAGCAGTACTTC.

V usage is TRBV14 and J usage is TRBJ1-1; 7 bases are a match to TRBD1. Losses at the gene ends were 2 bases for V and 6 bases for J; bases not matched to a gene: 6. Germline values: CDR1 SGHDN, CDR2 FVKESK. There are 14 residues in the CDR3. The CDR3 reads CASSQRGQAPEAFF. The CDR3 nucleotides are TGTGCCAGCAGCCAACGCGGACAGGCACCTGAAGCTTTCTTT. Supplemented by reference TRBV14 and TRBJ1-1, the full variable domain reads EAGVTQFPSHSVIEKGQTVTLRCDPISGHDNLYWYRRVMGKEIKFLLHFVKESKQDESGMPNNRFLAERTGGTYSTLKVQPAELEDSGVYFCASSQRGQAPEAFFGQGTRLTVV.

This clone was recorded many times. The V gene is TRBV10-2, the J gene TRBJ2-1, with D possibly matching TRBD1 (5 bases). Germline-derived CDR1 and CDR2 are WSHSY and SAAADI. CDR3 size: 14 residues. Trimming stripped 3 bases from V and 6 bases from J, with 12 bases between. The CDR3: CASSDRVFTNEQFF. The CDR3 DNA follows: TGCGCCAGCAGTGACAGGGTTTTTACCAATGAGCAGTTCTTC.

The chain recombines TRBV7-9 with TRBJ1-2; TRBD1 aligns across 8 bases. CDR1 is SEHNR and CDR2 is FQNEAQ in the germline V gene (reference sequence). V lost 8 bases to trimming and J lost 4 bases; unmatched junction nucleotides: 12. The CDR3 sequence is 15 residues long. The CDR3 bases are TGTGCCAGCCTACCGGGACAGGCTACTACCTATGGCTACACCTTC. Translated: CASLPGQATTYGYTF.

This clone has just a few counts. The rearrangement links TRBV6-6 to TRBJ2-5; no clear D gene. Germline CDR1 reads MNHNY; CDR2 reads SVGAGI (reference sequence). The V end was cut by 1 base, the J end by 0 bases, with 9 bases between. The length of the CDR3 is 15 residues. The DNA for the CDR3 is TGTGCCAGCAGTTACTTATACAGCTACCAAGAGACCCAGTACTTC. It yields the protein CASSYLYSYQETQYF.

This chain links TRBV7-3 with TRBJ2-1, with 7 bases matching TRBD1. This CDR3 is built from 13 residues. Germline assignment: CDR1 SGHTA and CDR2 FQGTGA. The V and J ends lost 4 bases and 3 bases, in that order; junction bases with no gene match: 0. The CDR3 reads CASSWDSYNEQFF. The CDR3 bases are TGTGCCAGCAGCTGGGACAGCTACAATGAGCAGTTCTTC.

This chain joins TRBV28 and TRBJ2-2; 10 bases agree with TRBD2. The CDR3 has 17 residues. Germline V CDR1 and CDR2: MDHEN, SYDVKM. Trimming removed 6 bases from V and 3 bases from J; junction bases left unmatched: 10. The CDR3 protein is CASRSLAGVGDTGELFF. CDR3 sequence (DNA): TGTGCCAGCAGATCGCTAGCGGGAGTCGGGGACACCGGGGAGCTGTTTTTT.

V gene TRBV5-1 combines with J gene TRBJ1-2; 10 nucleotides match TRBD1. This CDR3 contains 17 residues. The J segment lost 4 bases and the V segment lost 1 base, leaving 10 bases of the junction unmatched. CDR1 SGHRS and CDR2 YFSETQ come from the germline V gene. CDR3 DNA: TGCGCCAGCAGCTTGTTTGGGACGACAGGGGGCGGCTATGGCTACACCTTC. Translated, it gives CASSLFGTTGGGYGYTF.

This clone was observed a handful of times. The genes are TRBV6-5 and TRBJ1-1; 8 bases line up with TRBD1. V shed 7 bases and J 4 bases; nucleotides not matched to a gene: 11. This CDR3 has 15 residues. Germline assignment: CDR1 MNHEY and CDR2 SVGAGI. The CDR3 coding sequence is TGTGCCAGCACTATAGCAGGGGGCGCCGGCACTGAAGCTTTCTTT. It encodes CASTIAGGAGTEAFF.

V is TRBV11-2 and J is TRBJ2-7; TRBD2 is a possible D gene (6 bases). The CDR3 has 18 residues. Looked up from germline, CDR1 is SGHAT and CDR2 is FQNNGV. V was clipped by 4 bases and J by 4 bases, with 26 bases between them. CDR3 in amino acids: CASSSRRRGFYDGYEQYV. As DNA, the CDR3 is TGTGCCAGCAGCTCAAGGAGGAGGGGATTTTATGATGGGTACGAGCAGTACGTC.

The rearrangement links TRBV29-1 to TRBJ2-2, with D possibly TRBD2 on 6 matching bases. Germline V gives CDR1 SQVTM, CDR2 ANQGSEA. The CDR3 loop spans 12 amino acids. V dropped 7 bases and J dropped 1 base, with 7 bases sitting between them. The CDR3 loop reads CSGLENTGELFF. Written as DNA, the CDR3 is TGCAGCGGACTAGAGAACACCGGGGAGCTGTTTTTT.

This chain links TRBV28 with TRBJ2-7; D perhaps matches TRBD2 (5 bases). The CDR3 contains 15 residues. The V gene's germline CDR1 is MDHEN and CDR2 SYDVKM. Trimming pared 8 bases from V and 2 bases from J, leaving 19 bases between. DNA of the CDR3: TGTGCCAGCCATTCTACGGGGAAGCCTCCCTACGAGCAGTACTTC. Translating it yields CASHSTGKPPYEQYF. The full variable domain, completed using reference TRBV28 and TRBJ2-7, is DVKVTQSSRYLVKRTGEKVFLECVQDMDHENMFWYRQDPGLGLRLIYFSYDVKMKEKGDIPEGYSVSREKKERFSLILESASTNQTSMYLCASHSTGKPPYEQYFGPGTRLTVT.

CDR3 protein: CASSPGTGGDTQYF. The CDR3, as DNA: TGTGCCAGCAGTCCCGGGACAGGGGGAGATACGCAGTATTTT. The gene calls are TRBV27 and TRBJ2-3, with 11 bases fitting TRBD1. This CDR3 spans 14 amino acids. Trimming removed 5 bases from V and 5 bases from J; junction bases left unmatched: 3. The germline V gene has CDR1 MNHEY and CDR2 SMNVEV (reference sequence).